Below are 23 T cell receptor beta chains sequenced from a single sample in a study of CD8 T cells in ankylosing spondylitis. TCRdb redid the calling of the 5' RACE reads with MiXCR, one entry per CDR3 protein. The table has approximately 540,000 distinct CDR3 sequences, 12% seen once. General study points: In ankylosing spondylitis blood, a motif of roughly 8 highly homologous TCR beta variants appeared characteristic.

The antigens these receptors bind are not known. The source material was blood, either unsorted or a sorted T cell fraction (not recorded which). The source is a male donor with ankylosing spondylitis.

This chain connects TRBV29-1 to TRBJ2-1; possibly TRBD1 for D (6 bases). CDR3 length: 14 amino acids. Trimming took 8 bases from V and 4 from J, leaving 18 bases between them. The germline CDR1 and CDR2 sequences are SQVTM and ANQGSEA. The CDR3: CSLQGAGSYNEQFF. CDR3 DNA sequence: TGCAGCCTACAGGGCGCAGGGAGTTACAATGAGCAGTTCTTC.

CDR3 sequence: CASSRTSGSTREYV. CDR3 DNA: TGTGCCAGCAGCCGTACTAGCGGGTCTACTAGGGAGTACGTC. The V and J genes are TRBV6-1 and TRBJ2-7; 9 nucleotides line up with TRBD2. From germline, CDR1 is MNHNS and CDR2 SASEGT. The CDR3 extends over 14 amino acids. The V gene end was trimmed by 6 bases and the J gene end by 11 bases; junction bases not matched to a gene: 14.

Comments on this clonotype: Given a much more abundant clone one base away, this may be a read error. CDR3 residues: CDSSLTSGTVNEQFF. The CDR3 coding sequence is TGTGACAGCAGTTTAACTAGCGGGACCGTCAATGAGCAGTTCTTC. The J gene is TRBJ2-1, the V gene TRBV12-3 or TRBV12-4; TRBD2 agrees at 10 bases. This CDR3 is 15 amino acids long.

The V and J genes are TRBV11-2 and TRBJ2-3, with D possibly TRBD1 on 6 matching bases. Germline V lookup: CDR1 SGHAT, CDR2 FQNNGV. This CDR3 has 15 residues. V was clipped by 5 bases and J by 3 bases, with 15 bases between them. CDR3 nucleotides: TGTGCCAGCAGCAAACAGGGATTAGTGACAGATACGCAGTATTTT. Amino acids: CASSKQGLVTDTQYF.

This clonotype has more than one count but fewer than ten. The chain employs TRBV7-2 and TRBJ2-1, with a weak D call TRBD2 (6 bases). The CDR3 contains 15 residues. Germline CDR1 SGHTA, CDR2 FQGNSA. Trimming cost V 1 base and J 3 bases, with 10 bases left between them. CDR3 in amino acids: CASSLGPGDYNEQFF. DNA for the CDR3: TGTGCCAGCAGCTTAGGACCGGGGGACTACAATGAGCAGTTCTTC.

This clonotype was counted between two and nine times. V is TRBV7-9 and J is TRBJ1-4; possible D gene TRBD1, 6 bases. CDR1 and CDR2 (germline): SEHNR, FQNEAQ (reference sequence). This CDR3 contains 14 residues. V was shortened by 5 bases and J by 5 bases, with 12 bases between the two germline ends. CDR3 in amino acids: CASSRDTQNEKLFF. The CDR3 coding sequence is TGTGCCAGCAGCCGGGACACCCAGAATGAAAAACTGTTTTTT.

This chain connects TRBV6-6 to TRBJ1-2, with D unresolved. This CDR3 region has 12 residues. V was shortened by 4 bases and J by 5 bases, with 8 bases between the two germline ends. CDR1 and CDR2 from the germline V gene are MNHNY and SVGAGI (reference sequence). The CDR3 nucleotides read TGTGCCAGCAGTTCGCAAAGATATGGCTACACCTTC. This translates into CASSSQRYGYTF.

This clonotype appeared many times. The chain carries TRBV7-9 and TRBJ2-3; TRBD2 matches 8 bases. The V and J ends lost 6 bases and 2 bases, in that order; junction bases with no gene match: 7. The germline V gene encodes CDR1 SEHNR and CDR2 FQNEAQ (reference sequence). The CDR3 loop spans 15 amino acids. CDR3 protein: CASSSLADLTDTQYF. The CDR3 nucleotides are TGTGCCAGCAGTTCACTAGCGGACCTCACAGATACGCAGTATTTT.

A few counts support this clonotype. The DNA of the CDR3 is TGTGCCAGCAGCTCCGGACTAGCGGGAGGGCCGAATAATGAGCAGTTCTTC. As protein: CASSSGLAGGPNNEQFF. V is TRBV5-6 and J is TRBJ2-1, with 15 positions matching TRBD2. The CDR3 contains 17 residues. J was trimmed by 7 bases and V by 3 bases; bases with no gene match: 8. Germline V gene data show CDR1 as SGHDT and CDR2 as YYEEEE.

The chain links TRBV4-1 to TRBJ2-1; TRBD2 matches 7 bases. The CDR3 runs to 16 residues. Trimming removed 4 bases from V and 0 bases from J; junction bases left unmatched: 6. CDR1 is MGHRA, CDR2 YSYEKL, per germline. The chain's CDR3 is CASSLGGIASYNEQFF. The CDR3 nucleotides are TGCGCCAGCAGCCTCGGGGGGATAGCCTCCTACAATGAGCAGTTCTTC.

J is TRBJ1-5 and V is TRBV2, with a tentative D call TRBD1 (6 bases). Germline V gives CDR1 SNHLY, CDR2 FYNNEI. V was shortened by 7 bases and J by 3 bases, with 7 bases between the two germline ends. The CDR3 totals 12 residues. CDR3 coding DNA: TGTGCCAGCACAGGGGTCAATCAGCCCCAGCATTTT. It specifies CASTGVNQPQHF. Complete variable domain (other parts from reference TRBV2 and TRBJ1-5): EPEVTQTPSHQVTQMGQEVILRCVPISNHLYFYWYRQILGQKVEFLVSFYNNEISEKSEIFDDQFSVERPDGSNFTLKIRSTKLEDSAMYFCASTGVNQPQHFGDGTRLSIL.

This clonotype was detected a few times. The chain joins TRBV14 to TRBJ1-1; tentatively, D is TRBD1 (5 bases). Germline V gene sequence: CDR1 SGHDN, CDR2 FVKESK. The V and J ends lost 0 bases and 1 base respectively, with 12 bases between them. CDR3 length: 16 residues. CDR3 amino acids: CASSQDTWDGNTEAFF. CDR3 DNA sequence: TGTGCCAGCAGCCAAGATACCTGGGACGGGAACACTGAAGCTTTCTTT.

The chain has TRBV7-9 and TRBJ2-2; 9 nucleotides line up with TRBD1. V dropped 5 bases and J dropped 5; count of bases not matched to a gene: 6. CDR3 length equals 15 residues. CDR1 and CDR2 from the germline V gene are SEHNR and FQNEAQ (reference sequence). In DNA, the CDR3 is TGTGCCAGCAGCCTCGGGACAGGGAAGACCGGGGAGCTGTTTTTT. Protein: CASSLGTGKTGELFF.

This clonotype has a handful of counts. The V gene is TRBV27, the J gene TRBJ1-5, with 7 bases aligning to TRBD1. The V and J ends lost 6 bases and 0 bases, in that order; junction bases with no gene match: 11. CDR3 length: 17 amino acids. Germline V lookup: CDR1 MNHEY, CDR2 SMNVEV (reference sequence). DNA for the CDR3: TGTGCCAGCAGCCCTAGGGGACAGCTTTTTAGCAATCAGCCCCAGCATTTT. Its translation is CASSPRGQLFSNQPQHF.

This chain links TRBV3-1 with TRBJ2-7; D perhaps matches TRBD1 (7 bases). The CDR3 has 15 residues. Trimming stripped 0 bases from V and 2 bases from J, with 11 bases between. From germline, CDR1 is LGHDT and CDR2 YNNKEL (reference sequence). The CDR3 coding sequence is TGTGCCAGCAGCCAAGAATTCAGGGGGGCCTACGAGCAGTACTTC. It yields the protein CASSQEFRGAYEQYF.

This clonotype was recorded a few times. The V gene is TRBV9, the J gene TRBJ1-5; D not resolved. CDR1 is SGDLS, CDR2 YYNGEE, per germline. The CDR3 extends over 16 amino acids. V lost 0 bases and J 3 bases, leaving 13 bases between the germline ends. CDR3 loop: CASSVGSDALNQPQHF. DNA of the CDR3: TGTGCCAGCAGCGTAGGGTCCGATGCTCTCAATCAGCCCCAGCATTTT. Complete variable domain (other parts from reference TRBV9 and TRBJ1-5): DSGVTQTPKHLITATGQRVTLRCSPRSGDLSVYWYQQSLDQGLQFLIQYYNGEERAKGNILERFSAQQFPDLHSELNLSSLELGDSALYFCASSVGSDALNQPQHFGDGTRLSIL.

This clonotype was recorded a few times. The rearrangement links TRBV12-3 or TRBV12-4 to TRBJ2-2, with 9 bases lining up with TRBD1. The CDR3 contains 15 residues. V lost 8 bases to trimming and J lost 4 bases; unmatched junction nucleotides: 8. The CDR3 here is CASFSQGAGTGELFF. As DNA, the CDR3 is TGTGCCAGCTTCTCACAGGGGGCCGGCACCGGGGAGCTGTTTTTT.

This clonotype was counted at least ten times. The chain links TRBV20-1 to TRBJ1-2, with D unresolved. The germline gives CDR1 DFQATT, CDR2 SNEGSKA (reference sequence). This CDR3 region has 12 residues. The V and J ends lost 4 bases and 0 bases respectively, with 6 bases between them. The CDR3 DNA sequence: TGCAGTGCTACCACAGCTAACTATGGCTACACCTTC. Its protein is CSATTANYGYTF.

The CDR3 nucleotides read TGCGCCAGCAGCTTCGCTTTCGCATACCAAGAGACCCAGTACTTC. This sequence encodes CASSFAFAYQETQYF. This chain connects TRBV5-1 to TRBJ2-5; D remains unclear. The V end lost 2 bases, the J end lost 0 bases, and 11 bases lay between the germline ends. This CDR3 has 15 residues. Germline V gives CDR1 SGHRS, CDR2 YFSETQ.

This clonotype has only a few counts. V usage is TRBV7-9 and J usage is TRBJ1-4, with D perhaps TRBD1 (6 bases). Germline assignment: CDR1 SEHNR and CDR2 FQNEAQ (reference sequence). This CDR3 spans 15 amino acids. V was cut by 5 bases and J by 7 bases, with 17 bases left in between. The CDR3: CASSPGQLRGEKLFF. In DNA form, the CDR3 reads TGTGCCAGCAGCCCTGGACAGCTCAGAGGTGAAAAACTGTTTTTT.

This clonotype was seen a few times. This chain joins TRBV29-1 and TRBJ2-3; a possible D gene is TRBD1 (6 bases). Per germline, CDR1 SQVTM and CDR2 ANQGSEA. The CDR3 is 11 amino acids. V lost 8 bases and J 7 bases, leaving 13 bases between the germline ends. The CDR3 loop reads CSPGHGHTQYF. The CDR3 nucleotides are TGCAGCCCGGGACACGGTCATACGCAGTATTTT.

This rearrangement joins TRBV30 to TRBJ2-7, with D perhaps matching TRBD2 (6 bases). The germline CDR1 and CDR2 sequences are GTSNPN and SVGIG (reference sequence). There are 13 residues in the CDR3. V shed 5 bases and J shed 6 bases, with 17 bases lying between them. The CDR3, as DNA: TGTGCCTGGTCCCGGGAGATCGTGCGCGAGCAGTACTTC. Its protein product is CAWSREIVREQYF. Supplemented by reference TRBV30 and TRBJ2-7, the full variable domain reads SQTIHQWPATLVQPVGSPLSLECTVEGTSNPNLYWYRQAAGRGLQLLFYSVGIGQISSEVPQNLSASRPQDRQFILSSKKLLLSDSGFYLCAWSREIVREQYFGPGTRLTVT.

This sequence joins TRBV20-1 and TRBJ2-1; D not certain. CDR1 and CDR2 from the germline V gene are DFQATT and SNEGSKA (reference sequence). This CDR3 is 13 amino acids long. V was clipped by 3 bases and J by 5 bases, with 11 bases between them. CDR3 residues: CSASKQLDNEQFF. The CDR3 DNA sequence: TGCAGTGCTAGCAAACAGCTTGACAATGAGCAGTTCTTC.